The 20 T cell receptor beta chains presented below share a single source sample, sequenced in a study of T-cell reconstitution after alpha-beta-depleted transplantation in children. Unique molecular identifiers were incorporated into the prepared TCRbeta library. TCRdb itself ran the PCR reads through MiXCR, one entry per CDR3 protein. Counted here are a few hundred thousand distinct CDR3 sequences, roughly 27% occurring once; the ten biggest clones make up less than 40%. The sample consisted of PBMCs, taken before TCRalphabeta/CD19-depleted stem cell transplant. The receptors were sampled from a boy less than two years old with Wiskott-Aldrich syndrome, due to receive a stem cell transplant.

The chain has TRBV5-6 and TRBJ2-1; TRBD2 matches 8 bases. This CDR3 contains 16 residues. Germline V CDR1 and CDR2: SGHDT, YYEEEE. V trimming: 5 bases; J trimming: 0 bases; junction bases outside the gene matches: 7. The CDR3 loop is CASRRYSGVSYNEQFF. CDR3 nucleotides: TGTGCCAGCAGGAGATATAGCGGGGTCTCCTACAATGAGCAGTTCTTC.

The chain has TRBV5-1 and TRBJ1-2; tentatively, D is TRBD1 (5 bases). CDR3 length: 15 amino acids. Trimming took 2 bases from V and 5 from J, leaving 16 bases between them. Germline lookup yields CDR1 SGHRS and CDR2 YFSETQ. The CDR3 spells CASSFFPGSGYGYTF. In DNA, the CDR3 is TGCGCCAGCAGCTTTTTTCCAGGGAGCGGGTATGGCTACACCTTC.

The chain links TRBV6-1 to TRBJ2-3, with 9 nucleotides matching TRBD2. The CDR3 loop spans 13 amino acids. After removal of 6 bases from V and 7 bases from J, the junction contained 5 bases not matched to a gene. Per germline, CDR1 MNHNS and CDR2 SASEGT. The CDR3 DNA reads TGTGCCAGCAGAGTAAGCGGGGGGAATACGCAGTATTTT. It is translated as CASRVSGGNTQYF.

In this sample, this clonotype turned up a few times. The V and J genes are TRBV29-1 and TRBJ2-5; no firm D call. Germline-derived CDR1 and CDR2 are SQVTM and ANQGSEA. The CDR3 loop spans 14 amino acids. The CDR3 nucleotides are TGCAGTACCGATAATCTTGGGGTCGGAGAGACCCAGTACTTC. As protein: CSTDNLGVGETQYF.

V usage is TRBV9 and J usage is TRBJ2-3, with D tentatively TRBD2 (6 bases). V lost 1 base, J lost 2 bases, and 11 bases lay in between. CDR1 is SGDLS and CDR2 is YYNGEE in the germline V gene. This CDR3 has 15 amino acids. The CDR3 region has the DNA TGTGCCAGCAGCGTACTAGCGAGACCCACAGATACGCAGTATTTT. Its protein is CASSVLARPTDTQYF.

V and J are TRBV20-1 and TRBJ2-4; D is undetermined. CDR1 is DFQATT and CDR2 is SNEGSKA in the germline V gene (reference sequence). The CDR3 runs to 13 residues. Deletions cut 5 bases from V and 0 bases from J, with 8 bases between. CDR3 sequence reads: CSARFGAKNIQYF. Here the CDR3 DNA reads TGCAGTGCTCGCTTCGGAGCCAAAAACATTCAGTACTTC.

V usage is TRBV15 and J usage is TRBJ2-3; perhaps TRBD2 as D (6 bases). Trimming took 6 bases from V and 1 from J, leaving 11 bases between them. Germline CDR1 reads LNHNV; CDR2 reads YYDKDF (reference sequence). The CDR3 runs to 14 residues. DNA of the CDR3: TGTGCCACCAGGATCGGGAGAGGCACAGATACGCAGTATTTT. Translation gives CATRIGRGTDTQYF.

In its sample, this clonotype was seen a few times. This CDR3 reads CASSRGTGGVNQPQHF. As DNA, the CDR3 is TGTGCCAGCAGCCGAGGGACAGGGGGCGTGAATCAGCCCCAGCATTTT. The genes are TRBV12-3 or TRBV12-4 and TRBJ1-5, with 12 bases aligning to TRBD1. The CDR3 sequence is 16 residues long. Unmatched junction bases numbered 7, after V lost 6 bases and J lost 4 bases.

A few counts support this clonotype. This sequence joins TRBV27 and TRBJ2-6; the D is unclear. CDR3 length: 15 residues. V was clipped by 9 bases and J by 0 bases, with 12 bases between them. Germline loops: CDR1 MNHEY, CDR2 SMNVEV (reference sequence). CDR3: CASGSVSSGANVLTF. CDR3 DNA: TGTGCCAGTGGATCGGTAAGCTCTGGGGCCAACGTCCTGACTTTC.

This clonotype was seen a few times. The CDR3 reads CASSLRGGLAVQETQYF. The DNA for the CDR3 is TGTGCCAGCAGTCTCCGGGGAGGACTAGCGGTACAAGAGACCCAGTACTTC. The chain has TRBV27 and TRBJ2-5; 10 nucleotides line up with TRBD2. The junction had 11 bases not matched to a gene; V was cut back by 5 bases and J by 2 bases. CDR3 length equals 17 residues. CDR1 is MNHEY, CDR2 SMNVEV, per germline (reference sequence).

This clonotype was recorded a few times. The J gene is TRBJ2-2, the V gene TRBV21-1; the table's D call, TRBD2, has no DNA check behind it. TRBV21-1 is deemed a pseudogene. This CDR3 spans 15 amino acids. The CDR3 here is CASSKTLHGSGELFF. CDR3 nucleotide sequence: TGTGCCAGCAGCAAAACCCTCCACGGTTCCGGGGAGCTGTTTTTT.

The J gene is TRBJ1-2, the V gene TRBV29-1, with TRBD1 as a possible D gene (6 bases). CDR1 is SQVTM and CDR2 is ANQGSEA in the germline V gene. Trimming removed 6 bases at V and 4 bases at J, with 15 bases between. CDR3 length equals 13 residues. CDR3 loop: CSVLGGPSYGYTF. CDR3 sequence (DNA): TGCAGCGTCCTTGGGGGCCCTAGCTATGGCTACACCTTC.

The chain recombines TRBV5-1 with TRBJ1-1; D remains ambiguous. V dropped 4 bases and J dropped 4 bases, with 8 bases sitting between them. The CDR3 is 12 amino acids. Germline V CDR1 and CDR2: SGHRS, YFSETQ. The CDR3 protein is CASSREGTEAFF. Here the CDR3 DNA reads TGCGCCAGCAGCCGGGAGGGCACTGAAGCTTTCTTT.

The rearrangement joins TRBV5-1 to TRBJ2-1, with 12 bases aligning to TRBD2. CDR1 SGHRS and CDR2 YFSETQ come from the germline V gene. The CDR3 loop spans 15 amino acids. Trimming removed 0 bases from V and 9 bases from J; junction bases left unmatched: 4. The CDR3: CASSLASGRAVEQFF. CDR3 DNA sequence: TGCGCCAGCAGCTTGGCTAGCGGGAGGGCCGTTGAGCAGTTCTTC.

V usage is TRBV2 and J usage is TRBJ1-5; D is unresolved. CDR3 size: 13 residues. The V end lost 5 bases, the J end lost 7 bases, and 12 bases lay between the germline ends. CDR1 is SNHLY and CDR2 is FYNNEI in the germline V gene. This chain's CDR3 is CASSFYSGQPQHF. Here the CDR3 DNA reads TGTGCCAGCAGTTTTTACTCTGGGCAGCCCCAGCATTTT.

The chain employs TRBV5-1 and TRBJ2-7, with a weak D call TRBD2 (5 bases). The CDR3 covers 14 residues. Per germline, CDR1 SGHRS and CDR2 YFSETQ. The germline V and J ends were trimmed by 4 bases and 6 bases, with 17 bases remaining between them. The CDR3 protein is CASSPRGESPEQYF. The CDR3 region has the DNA TGCGCCAGCAGCCCGCGTGGGGAGTCCCCCGAGCAGTACTTC.

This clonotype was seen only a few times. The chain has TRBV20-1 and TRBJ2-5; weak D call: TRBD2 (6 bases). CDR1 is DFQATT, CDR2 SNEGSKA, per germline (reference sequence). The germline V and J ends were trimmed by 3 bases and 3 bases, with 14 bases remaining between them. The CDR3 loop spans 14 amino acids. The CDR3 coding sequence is TGCAGTGCTAGCATAGGCGGCGGGGAAGAGACCCAGTACTTC. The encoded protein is CSASIGGGEETQYF.

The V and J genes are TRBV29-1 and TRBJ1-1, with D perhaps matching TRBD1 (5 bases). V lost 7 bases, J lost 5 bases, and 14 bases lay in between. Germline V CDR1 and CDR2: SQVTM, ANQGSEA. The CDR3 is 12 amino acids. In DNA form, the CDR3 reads TGCAGCGCGGGAGGGGTGTCAACTGAAGCTTTCTTT. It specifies CSAGGVSTEAFF. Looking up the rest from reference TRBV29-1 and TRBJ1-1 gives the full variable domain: SAVISQKPSRDICQRGTSLTIQCQVDSQVTMMFWYRQQPGQSLTLIATANQGSEATYESGFVIDKFPISRPNLTFSTLTVSNMSPEDSSIYLCSAGGVSTEAFFGQGTRLTVV.

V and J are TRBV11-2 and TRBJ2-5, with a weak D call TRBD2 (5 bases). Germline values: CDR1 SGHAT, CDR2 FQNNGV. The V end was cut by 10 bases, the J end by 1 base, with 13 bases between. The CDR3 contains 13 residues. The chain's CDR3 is CATAQRLQETQYF. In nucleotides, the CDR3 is TGTGCCACCGCACAGCGGCTCCAAGAGACCCAGTACTTC. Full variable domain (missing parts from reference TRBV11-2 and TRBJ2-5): EAGVAQSPRYKIIEKRQSVAFWCNPISGHATLYWYQQILGQGPKLLIQFQNNGVVDDSQLPKDRFSAERLKGVDSTLKIQPAKLEDSAVYLCATAQRLQETQYFGPGTRLLVL.

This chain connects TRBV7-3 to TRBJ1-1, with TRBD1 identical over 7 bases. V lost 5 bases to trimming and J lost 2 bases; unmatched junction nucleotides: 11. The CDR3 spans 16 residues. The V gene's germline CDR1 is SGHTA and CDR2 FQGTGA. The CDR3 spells CASSNRPGTVNTEAFF. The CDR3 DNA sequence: TGTGCCAGCAGCAATCGGCCCGGGACAGTCAACACTGAAGCTTTCTTT.